The text below deals with one TCR beta chain. This clone was observed a single time. Its antigen remains unidentified. Base qualities are not recorded, but no much larger clone differs from it by a single base. The intended sense of this specimen's time point label: peripheral blood 6 weeks after treatment start. The cohort comprised roughly 30 patients with locally advanced or metastatic urothelial carcinoma treated at Memorial Sloan Kettering on a trial protocol. Peripheral blood mononuclear cells were collected pretreatment and during treatment, at between 1 and 8 total time points per patient. The Qiagen DNeasy Blood extraction kit was used to purify genomic DNA from total PBMCs and tumor samples. PBMCs were collected pretreatment and during treatment, and were isolated and stored as previously described. The data are from a study of PD-L1 blockade in urothelial cancer (dated by TCRdb to the late 2010s). Study-wide context: Every patient began therapy in the mid-2010s and was given atezolizumab 1,200 mg intravenously every 3 weeks. An ECOG performance status of 0 or 1 was recorded for the patients, and 0 to 3 prior chemotherapy regimens had been received by the patients. Durable clinical benefit was defined as progression-free survival longer than 6 months, and TCR features were also tested against progression-free and overall survival. Somatic, immune and clinical correlates of response to PD-L1 blockade with atezolizumab in urothelial cancer were the focus of an exploratory multi-omic analysis. Blood samples were analyzed 3 weeks after the start of treatment (second dose) and 6 weeks after the start of treatment. In the same patients, pretreatment tumors underwent whole exome sequencing and RNA sequencing in addition to TCR sequencing. Blood samples yielded a median of around 150,000 T cells and roughly 83,000 unique TCRs, with median clonality roughly 0.084. Ten or so patients reached durable clinical benefit, while some 20 patients did not. Pretreatment blood TCR-seq was available for about 30 patients, at least one posttreatment blood collection was obtained for roughly 24 patients, and tumor TCR-seq was available for roughly 24 patients. About nine tenths of the roughly 30 patients were males with bladder-origin urothelial cancer, and about 65% of the roughly 30 reported a prior smoking history. Pretreatment tumor samples, along with matched peripheral blood serially collected before and after atezolizumab treatment, were subjected to TCR sequencing. The full study reports these points: A pretreatment peripheral blood TCR clonality below the median was linked to improved progression-free and overall survival. At 3 weeks after the start of treatment, tumor-associated TCR clones in peripheral blood had expanded more in patients with durable benefit (n of about 22, p = 0.022). Because the sample size was small (n ≈ 29) and many exploratory analyses were performed, the results are intended to be hypothesis-generating.

The germline V gene (reference sequence) supplies CDR1 SEHNR and CDR2 FQNEAQ. V is clipped by 5 bases and J by 7 bases, and the sequence between their germline boundaries is 13 bases long. The CDR3 spans 13 residues, from the cysteine through the phenylalanine. Just the 39-base CDR3 DNA is kept, in frame starting at base 1. To estimate absolute template abundance from read counts, synthetic TCR analog templates were spiked into each PCR. Using the immunoSEQ assay, TCRbeta CDR3 regions were amplified from genomic DNA with bias-controlled V and J gene primers. Sequencing of rearranged TCRbeta segments was done at approximately 20X coverage. The original pipeline was this. Clustering was used to correct sequencing errors, and CDR3s were annotated against IMGT to assign V, D and J genes. Downstream analyses used only productive TCRbeta rearrangements and left out out-of-frame or stop-codon sequences. Clonality was calculated as one minus the Shannon entropy normalized by the log of the number of unique productive sequences. Fisher's exact test with Benjamini-Hochberg correction, using a cutoff of adjusted p below 0.01, was how clones that differed between time points or between blood and tumor were identified. TCRdb mirrors the immuneACCESS table, restricted to in-frame sequences. Some clones are absent from its copies; in checked studies, under half trace to an unresolved V gene, and the reason for the others is unknown. From that table come the V and J calls and clone size; the DNA was used to work out D and trimming. Recorded for this sample are roughly 100,000 clones; around four fifths of them occurred a single time. The ten top clones hold approximately 8% of the sample.

The rearranged chain carries TRBV7-9 and TRBJ2-3; TRBD1 might be the D gene, on 6 matching bases. The material was PBMCs, obtained around atezolizumab (anti-PD-L1) treatment. The receptor was derived from an older man with urothelial cancer. The bases read TGTGCCAGCAGCGTTCAGGGGCAGAATACGCAGTATTTT. It encodes CASSVQGQNTQYF.